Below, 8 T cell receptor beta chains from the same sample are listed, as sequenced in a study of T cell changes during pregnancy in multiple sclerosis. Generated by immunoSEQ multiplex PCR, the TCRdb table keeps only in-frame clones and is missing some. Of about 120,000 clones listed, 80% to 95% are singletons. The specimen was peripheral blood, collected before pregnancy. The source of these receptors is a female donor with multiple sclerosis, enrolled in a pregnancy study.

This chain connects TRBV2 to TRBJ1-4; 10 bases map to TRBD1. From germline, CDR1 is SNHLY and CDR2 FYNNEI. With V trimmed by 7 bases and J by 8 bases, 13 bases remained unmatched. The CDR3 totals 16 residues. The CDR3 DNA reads TGTGCCAGCACCGAGCCCAGGGACAGGGGTTGGGAAAAACTGTTTTTT. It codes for CASTEPRDRGWEKLFF.

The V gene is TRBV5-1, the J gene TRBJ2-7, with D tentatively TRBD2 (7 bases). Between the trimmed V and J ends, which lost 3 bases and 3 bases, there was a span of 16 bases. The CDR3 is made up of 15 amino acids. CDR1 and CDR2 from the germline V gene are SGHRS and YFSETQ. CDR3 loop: CASSSLAGAYYEQYF. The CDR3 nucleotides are TGCGCCAGCAGCTCCCTCGCGGGGGCGTACTACGAGCAGTACTTC.

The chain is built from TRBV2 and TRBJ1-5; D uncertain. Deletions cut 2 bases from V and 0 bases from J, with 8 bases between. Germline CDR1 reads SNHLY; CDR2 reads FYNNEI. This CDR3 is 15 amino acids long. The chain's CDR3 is CASSEQFYSNQPQHF. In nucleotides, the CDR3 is TGTGCCAGCAGTGAACAGTTTTATAGCAATCAGCCCCAGCATTTT.

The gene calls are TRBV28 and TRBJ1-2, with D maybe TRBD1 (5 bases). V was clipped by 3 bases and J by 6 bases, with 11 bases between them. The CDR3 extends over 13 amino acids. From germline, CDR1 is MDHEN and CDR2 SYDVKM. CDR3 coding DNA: TGTGCCAGCAGTTTTTACATCAGGGATGGCTACACCTTC. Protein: CASSFYIRDGYTF.

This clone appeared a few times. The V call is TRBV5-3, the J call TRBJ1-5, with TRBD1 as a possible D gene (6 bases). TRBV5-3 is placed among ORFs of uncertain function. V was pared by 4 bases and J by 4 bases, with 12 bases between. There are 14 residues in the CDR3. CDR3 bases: TGTGCCAGAAGCCGGCCTAGGGGGAATCAGCCCCAGCATTTT. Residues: CARSRPRGNQPQHF.

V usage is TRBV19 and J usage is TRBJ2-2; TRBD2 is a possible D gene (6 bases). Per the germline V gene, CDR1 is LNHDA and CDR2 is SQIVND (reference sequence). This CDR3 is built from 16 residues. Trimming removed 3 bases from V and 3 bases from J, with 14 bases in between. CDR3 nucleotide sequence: TGTGCCAGTAGTATTCCTCGGGGGTACGACACCGGGGAGCTGTTTTTT. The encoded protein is CASSIPRGYDTGELFF. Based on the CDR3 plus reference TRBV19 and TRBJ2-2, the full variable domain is DGGITQSPKYLFRKEGQNVTLSCEQNLNHDAMYWYRQDPGQGLRLIYYSQIVNDFQKGDIAEGYSVSREKKESFPLTVTSAQKNPTAFYLCASSIPRGYDTGELFFGEGSRLTVL.

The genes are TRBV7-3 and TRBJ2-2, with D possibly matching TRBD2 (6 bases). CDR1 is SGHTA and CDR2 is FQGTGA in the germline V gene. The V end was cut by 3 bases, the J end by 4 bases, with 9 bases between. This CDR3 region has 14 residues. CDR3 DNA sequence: TGTGCCAGCAGCTTGGGGCGGGGCACCGGGGAGCTGTTTTTT. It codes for CASSLGRGTGELFF.

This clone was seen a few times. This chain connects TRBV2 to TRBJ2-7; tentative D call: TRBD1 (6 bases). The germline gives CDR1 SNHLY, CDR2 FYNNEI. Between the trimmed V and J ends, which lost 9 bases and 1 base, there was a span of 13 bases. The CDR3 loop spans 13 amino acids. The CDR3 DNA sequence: TGTGCCAGTCTGACAGGATCTTCCTACGAGCAGTACTTC. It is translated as CASLTGSSYEQYF.